This note documents a single TCR beta chain sequence. The sample comes from a study of shared T cell receptors in the human thymus. V was pared by 2 bases and J by 11 bases, with 5 bases of the junction left unmatched. The CDR3 loop spans 13 amino acids. Germline V CDR1 and CDR2: MNHNY, SVGAGI (reference sequence). Sequenced by immunoSEQ multiplex PCR; TCRdb stores in-frame clones only, minus some. The sample consists of hundreds of thousands of clones, more than 75% of them appearing once. The sample also formed part of further work on human thymus T cells.

This TCR was sampled from a boy in the first two years of life with a congenital heart defect. V gene TRBV6-6 combines with J gene TRBJ1-1; 10 bases match TRBD1. Sequencing was performed on thymocytes. This CDR3 is CASSYDRGLVAFF. The CDR3 DNA reads as TGTGCCAGCAGTTACGACAGGGGGCTTGTGGCTTTCTTT.